This T cell receptor beta chain was profiled in a study of blood T cell repertoires in COVID-19. TCRdb's copy holds only in-frame clones and misses some; the assay was immunoSEQ multiplex PCR. The sample includes 300,000 to 450,000 clones, 87% of them seen just once. V lost 4 bases, J lost 0 bases, and 12 bases lay in between. This CDR3 has 15 residues. Germline V lookup: CDR1 SGDLS, CDR2 YYNGEE. The chain has TRBV9 and TRBJ2-3; tentative D call: TRBD1 (6 bases). The specimen was PBMCs or T cells enriched from blood (not recorded which). This sequence was found in a man aged 35-49 years in a cohort exposed to, infected with or recovered from COVID-19 (not recorded which). The CDR3 DNA reads TGTGCCAGCAGCACCTGGACAGCTAGCACAGATACGCAGTATTTT. It translates to CASSTWTASTDTQYF.